The 21 T cell receptor beta chains given below trace back to one sample, sequenced in a study of blood T cell repertoires in COVID-19 (dated by TCRdb to 2019 to 2021). Libraries were made using the immunoSEQ multiplex PCR assay. The table was pulled from immuneACCESS by TCRdb, which kept in-frame rearrangements only. Such tables lose some clones; where checked, under half of the loss comes from unresolved V genes, and the rest has no known cause. This sample is represented by 200,000 to 300,000 clones; approximately 88% of them were singletons. Over 2.5% of the sample is taken by the ten largest. The material sequenced was PBMCs or T cells enriched from blood (not recorded which). The receptors here all came from a woman aged 40 to 50 who had been exposed to COVID-19.

This clone was detected only once. V gene TRBV11-2 combines with J gene TRBJ2-2; D possibly corresponds to TRBD1 (6 bases). CDR3 length equals 15 residues. Trimming shortened V by 7 bases and J by 6 bases, and 18 bases separated the two germline ends. The germline CDR1 and CDR2 sequences are SGHAT and FQNNGV. CDR3 bases: TGTGCCAGCATAGTGGGGGCTCCGAGGTCCGGGGAGCTGTTTTTT. Translated: CASIVGAPRSGELFF.

The chain has TRBV5-6 and TRBJ1-2, with no clear D. CDR3 length: 14 amino acids. Germline V CDR1 and CDR2: SGHDT, YYEEEE. V lost 0 bases to trimming and J lost 1 base, with 7 bases between them. The CDR3 sequence: CASSLAGVNYGYTF. The CDR3 coding sequence is TGTGCCAGCAGCTTGGCCGGAGTTAACTATGGCTACACCTTC.

The CDR3 DNA reads as TGTGCCAGCAGCCAAGAAGTAGCGGGGGGGCAGTACACCGGGGAGCTGTTTTTT. It yields the protein CASSQEVAGGQYTGELFF. V gene TRBV4-2 combines with J gene TRBJ2-2; 11 bases fit TRBD2. V was clipped by 0 bases and J by 3 bases; unmatched bases: 6. Looked up from germline, CDR1 is LGHNA and CDR2 is YNFKEQ. The CDR3 consists of 18 residues.

This chain joins TRBV19 and TRBJ2-1, with 7 bases lining up with TRBD1. CDR1 is LNHDA and CDR2 is SQIVND in the germline V gene (reference sequence). V dropped 6 bases and J dropped 3; count of bases not matched to a gene: 5. The CDR3 is made up of 14 amino acids. Written as DNA, the CDR3 is TGTGCCAGTAGGACAGGGAATAACTACAATGAGCAGTTCTTC. Its protein is CASRTGNNYNEQFF. Together with reference TRBV19 and TRBJ2-1, the CDR3 gives the full variable domain: DGGITQSPKYLFRKEGQNVTLSCEQNLNHDAMYWYRQDPGQGLRLIYYSQIVNDFQKGDIAEGYSVSREKKESFPLTVTSAQKNPTAFYLCASRTGNNYNEQFFGPGTRLTVL.

The rearrangement joins TRBV6-5 to TRBJ1-3; TRBD1 aligns across 7 bases. The ends lost 7 bases at V and 0 bases at J; junction bases unmatched: 3. Germline V lookup: CDR1 MNHEY, CDR2 SVGAGI. The CDR3 runs to 14 residues. Written as DNA, the CDR3 is TGTGCCAGCACGACAGGGCACTCTGGAAACACCATATATTTT. Amino acids: CASTTGHSGNTIYF.

This chain uses TRBV30 with TRBJ2-3; 11 bases align to TRBD2. The CDR3 spans 15 residues. V was clipped by 0 bases and J by 5 bases; unmatched bases: 4. The V gene's germline CDR1 is GTSNPN and CDR2 SVGIG (reference sequence). CDR3 in amino acids: CAWSVPSGGLDTQYF. CDR3 bases: TGTGCCTGGAGTGTACCTAGCGGGGGGTTAGATACGCAGTATTTT. Full variable domain (rest looked up from reference TRBV30 and TRBJ2-3): SQTIHQWPATLVQPVGSPLSLECTVEGTSNPNLYWYRQAAGRGLQLLFYSVGIGQISSEVPQNLSASRPQDRQFILSSKKLLLSDSGFYLCAWSVPSGGLDTQYFGPGTRLTVL.

The V and J genes are TRBV18 and TRBJ2-1; D perhaps matches TRBD2 (5 bases). The CDR3 totals 16 residues. Per germline, CDR1 KGHSH and CDR2 LQKENI. The germline V and J ends were trimmed by 3 bases and 6 bases, with 18 bases remaining between them. CDR3 in amino acids: CASSPLAGLSPNEQFF. CDR3 DNA sequence: TGTGCCAGCTCACCTCTCGCGGGCCTCAGCCCCAATGAGCAGTTCTTC.

The V gene is TRBV11-3, the J gene TRBJ2-1, with 14 bases that match TRBD2. Germline V lookup: CDR1 SGHNT, CDR2 YENEEA. The J segment lost 7 bases and the V segment lost 5 bases, leaving 7 bases of the junction unmatched. The length of the CDR3 is 16 residues. CDR3 coding DNA: TGTGCCAGCAGCAAAACCGGGACTAGCGGGAGAAATGAGCAGTTCTTC. As protein: CASSKTGTSGRNEQFF.

J is TRBJ2-4 and V is TRBV19; tentatively, D is TRBD2 (6 bases). Trimming pared 3 bases from V and 4 bases from J, leaving 28 bases between. CDR3 length: 20 amino acids. Germline CDR1 and CDR2: LNHDA and SQIVND (reference sequence). CDR3 region: CASSMSAGRREAGWKNIQYF. CDR3 nucleotides: TGTGCCAGTAGTATGTCTGCGGGGCGCAGGGAGGCTGGATGGAAAAACATTCAGTACTTC.

This rearrangement joins TRBV4-3 to TRBJ2-2, with D possibly matching TRBD2 (5 bases). The CDR3 covers 13 residues. From germline, CDR1 is LGHNA and CDR2 YSLEER. The V end was cut by 6 bases, the J end by 5 bases, with 10 bases between. This CDR3 is CASRGSGTGELFF. In DNA form, the CDR3 reads TGCGCCAGCAGAGGCTCGGGGACCGGGGAGCTGTTTTTT.

V usage is TRBV7-3 and J usage is TRBJ1-1; no clear D gene. Per the germline V gene, CDR1 is SGHTA and CDR2 is FQGTGA. V was trimmed by 2 bases and J by 7 bases, leaving 5 bases between them. This CDR3 contains 11 residues. CDR3 amino acids: CASSLGSEAFF. In DNA form, the CDR3 reads TGTGCCAGCAGCTTAGGCAGTGAAGCTTTCTTT.

Only one count was recorded for this clone. The V and J genes are TRBV15 and TRBJ2-7; TRBD1 matches 7 bases. Per the germline V gene, CDR1 is LNHNV and CDR2 is YYDKDF (reference sequence). V dropped 4 bases and J dropped 3; count of bases not matched to a gene: 9. The length of the CDR3 is 15 residues. The CDR3 spells CATSTGTVGRYEQYF. As DNA, the CDR3 is TGTGCCACCAGCACCGGGACAGTGGGACGCTACGAGCAGTACTTC.

The rearrangement joins TRBV4-1 to TRBJ1-1, with TRBD1 matching 7 bases. V dropped 1 base and J dropped 11; count of bases not matched to a gene: 13. The CDR3 spans 15 residues. Per the germline V gene, CDR1 is MGHRA and CDR2 is YSYEKL. In DNA, the CDR3 is TGCGCCAGCAGCCAAGTTAGAAGGGCAGGGGGTGAGGCTTTCTTT. It codes for CASSQVRRAGGEAFF.

This chain joins TRBV4-3 and TRBJ1-6; D is ambiguous. The length of the CDR3 is 13 residues. Looked up from germline, CDR1 is LGHNA and CDR2 is YSLEER. V shed 0 bases and J shed 11 bases, with 8 bases lying between them. This chain's CDR3 is CASSQDGQTPLHF. The CDR3 region has the DNA TGCGCCAGCAGCCAAGATGGTCAGACACCCCTCCACTTT.

The chain joins TRBV7-2 to TRBJ2-7, with unresolved D. The CDR3 runs 15 residues. Trimming pared 1 base from V and 0 bases from J, leaving 10 bases between. Looked up from germline, CDR1 is SGHTA and CDR2 is FQGNSA. For the CDR3, the DNA is TGTGCCAGCAGCTTAGGGGCCGAACCCTCCTACGAGCAGTACGTC. It encodes CASSLGAEPSYEQYV.

This rearrangement joins TRBV27 to TRBJ2-7; 7 nucleotides agree with TRBD1. There are 16 residues in the CDR3. Germline loops: CDR1 MNHEY, CDR2 SMNVEV (reference sequence). Trimming cost V 5 bases and J 0 bases; bases outside gene matches: 10. CDR3 in DNA: TGTGCCAGCAGTCCATCCACGGGACAGCGCTCCTACGAGCAGTACTTC. Translating gives CASSPSTGQRSYEQYF.

The J gene is TRBJ1-2, the V gene TRBV9; 10 bases are a match to TRBD1. The germline V gene encodes CDR1 SGDLS and CDR2 YYNGEE. J lost 8 bases, V lost 4 bases, and 5 bases had no gene match. The CDR3 extends over 13 amino acids. CDR3 in amino acids: CASSQRDRGGYTF. The CDR3 DNA is TGTGCCAGCAGCCAACGGGACAGGGGCGGCTACACCTTC.

This clone was detected many times. The chain is built from TRBV6-1 and TRBJ1-2, with a possible D match to TRBD1 (6 bases). Germline V gives CDR1 MNHNS, CDR2 SASEGT. Trimming took 3 bases from V and 2 from J, leaving 10 bases between them. CDR3 length: 14 residues. The CDR3, as DNA: TGTGCCAGCAGTGACGTGGACAGAAACTATGGCTACACCTTC. It specifies CASSDVDRNYGYTF.

This clone was detected only once. The chain has TRBV6-2 or TRBV6-3 and TRBJ2-5; 7 bases match TRBD1. Germline V gene sequence: CDR1 MNHEY, CDR2 SVGEGT. This CDR3 comprises 14 residues. J lost 3 bases, V lost 5 bases, and 6 bases had no gene match. The DNA for the CDR3 is TGTGCCAGCAGTGATAGGGGGCGCGAAGAGACCCAGTACTTC. It yields the protein CASSDRGREETQYF.

The rearrangement uses TRBV14 and TRBJ2-3; 9 nucleotides match TRBD2. The CDR3 sequence is 17 residues long. Germline V gene lookup returns CDR1 SGHDN and CDR2 FVKESK. V was clipped by 2 bases and J by 3 bases; unmatched bases: 9. In DNA, the CDR3 is TGTGCCAGCAGCCAATGGCTAGCGGGATTCGCGACAGATACGCAGTATTTT. Encoded protein: CASSQWLAGFATDTQYF.

V and J are TRBV13 and TRBJ2-3; D not certain. CDR1 and CDR2 (germline): PRHDT, FYEKMQ (reference sequence). This CDR3 spans 13 amino acids. V was clipped by 3 bases and J by 4 bases, with 8 bases between them. CDR3: CASSFRRADTQYF. The CDR3 nucleotides are TGTGCCAGCAGCTTCCGCCGCGCAGATACGCAGTATTTT.